This is a list of T cell receptor beta chains from one sample in a study of a mutant IDH1 vaccine in newly diagnosed glioma. Generated by immunoSEQ multiplex PCR, the TCRdb table keeps only in-frame clones and is missing some. In the table there are 50,000 to 75,000 clones, approximately 92% of which are singletons. Material: PBMCs, obtained from a glioma patient treated with radiotherapy, temozolomide or both. These receptors all come from a man aged 50-60 years with glioma. CDR3s include the opening cysteine and the closing phenylalanine or tryptophan. Each record gives: clone size, D gene, J gene, V gene, CDR3 protein, CDR3 DNA. D genes are given only for firm matches. Some rows have no size entry. The others give once, few or many, or a class for an expanded clone.

NA,TRBD1,TRBJ2-2,TRBV7-3,CASSPTPGTGGIEELFF,TGTGCCAGCAGCCCAACCCCCGGGACAGGGGGCATCGAGGAGCTGTTTTTT
NA,NA,TRBJ1-1,TRBV7-6,CASSLAGGKNTEAFF,TGTGCCAGCAGCTTAGCGGGGGGAAAGAACACTGAAGCTTTCTTT
NA,TRBD2,TRBJ2-5,TRBV9,CASSVGLAGGPEETQYF,TGTGCCAGCAGCGTAGGACTAGCGGGAGGGCCGGAAGAGACCCAGTACTTC
NA,NA,TRBJ1-4,TRBV4-1,CASSQDKQGYFATNEKLFF,TGCGCCAGCAGCCAAGATAAGCAGGGGTATTTTGCAACTAATGAAAAACTGTTTTTT
NA,NA,TRBJ2-1,TRBV27,CASSSNIGGGQFF,TGTGCCAGCAGTTCGAATATAGGGGGTGGGCAGTTCTTC
few,TRBD2,TRBJ2-7,TRBV9,CASSVETSGVRGEQYF,TGTGCCAGCAGCGTAGAGACTAGCGGGGTTAGGGGCGAGCAGTACTTC
NA,TRBD1,TRBJ2-2,TRBV7-9,CASSLGTGDTGELFF,TGTGCCAGCAGCCTTGGGACAGGGGACACCGGGGAGCTGTTTTTT
NA,NA,TRBJ2-3,TRBV6-1,CANDRLGTGTDTQYF,TGTGCCAACGACAGGCTGGGAACCGGCACAGATACGCAGTATTTT
once,NA,TRBJ1-2,TRBV30,CAWSASNYGYTF,TGTGCCTGGAGTGCCTCCAACTATGGCTACACCTTC
NA,TRBD1,TRBJ2-1,TRBV14,CASSQLRDRGDNEQFF,TGTGCCAGCAGCCAACTCCGGGACAGGGGAGACAATGAGCAGTTCTTC
once,TRBD2,TRBJ2-1,TRBV4-1,CASSQERGSNEQFF,TGCGCCAGCAGCCAGGAGCGGGGGTCTAATGAGCAGTTCTTC
NA,NA,TRBJ2-3,TRBV2,CASIEERGTDTQYF,TGTGCCAGCATCGAAGAAAGGGGCACAGATACGCAGTATTTT
NA,NA,TRBJ2-2,TRBV6-1,CASSRVAVNTGELFF,TGTGCCAGCAGTCGGGTCGCAGTGAACACCGGGGAGCTGTTTTTT
NA,NA,TRBJ2-3,TRBV6-1,CASKWTQSTDTQYF,TGTGCCAGCAAATGGACCCAGAGCACAGATACGCAGTATTTT
NA,TRBD1,TRBJ2-1,TRBV19,CASSTGQVYNEQFF,TGTGCCAGTAGTACTGGACAGGTCTACAATGAGCAGTTCTTC
NA,NA,TRBJ1-1,TRBV29-1,CSVELHRVGRTEAFF,TGCAGCGTTGAACTTCACAGGGTTGGACGGACTGAAGCTTTCTTT
NA,TRBD1,TRBJ1-4,TRBV7-2,CASSSRQGTTNEKLFF,TGTGCCAGCAGCTCCAGACAGGGAACAACTAATGAAAAACTGTTTTTT
NA,NA,TRBJ2-1,TRBV7-9,CASSWRRDEQFF,TGTGCCAGCAGCTGGCGACGTGATGAGCAGTTCTTC
NA,NA,TRBJ2-1,TRBV30,CAWRIGLRYNEQFF,TGTGCCTGGAGAATCGGTCTGCGATACAATGAGCAGTTCTTC
NA,NA,TRBJ2-2,TRBV5-4,CASSWDTGELFF,TGTGCCAGCAGCTGGGACACCGGGGAGCTGTTTTTT